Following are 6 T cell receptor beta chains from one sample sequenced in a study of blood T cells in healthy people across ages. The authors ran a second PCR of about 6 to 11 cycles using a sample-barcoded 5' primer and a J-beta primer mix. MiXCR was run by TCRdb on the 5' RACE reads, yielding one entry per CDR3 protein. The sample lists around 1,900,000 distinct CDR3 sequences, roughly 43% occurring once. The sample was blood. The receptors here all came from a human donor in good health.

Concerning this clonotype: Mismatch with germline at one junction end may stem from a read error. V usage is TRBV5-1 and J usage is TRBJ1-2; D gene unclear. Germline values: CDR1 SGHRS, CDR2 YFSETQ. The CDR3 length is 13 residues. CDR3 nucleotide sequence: TGCACCAGCAGCTTGGAGGGAGGTGGTGGCTACACCTTC. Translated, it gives CTSSLEGGGGYTF.

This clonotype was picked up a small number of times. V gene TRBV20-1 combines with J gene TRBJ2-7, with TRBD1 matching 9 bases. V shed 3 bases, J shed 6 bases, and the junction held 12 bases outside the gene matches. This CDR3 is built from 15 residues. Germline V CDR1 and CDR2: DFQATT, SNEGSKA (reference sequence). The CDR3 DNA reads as TGCAGTGCTAGGAACCGAGCCGGGACAGGGACCGAGCAGTACTTC. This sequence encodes CSARNRAGTGTEQYF.

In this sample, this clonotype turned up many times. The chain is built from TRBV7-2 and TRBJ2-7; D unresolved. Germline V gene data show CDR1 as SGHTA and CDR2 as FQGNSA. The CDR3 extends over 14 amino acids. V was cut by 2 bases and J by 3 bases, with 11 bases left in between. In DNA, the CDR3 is TGTGCCAGCAGCTTATCGAAGGGATACTACGAGCAGTACTTC. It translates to CASSLSKGYYEQYF.

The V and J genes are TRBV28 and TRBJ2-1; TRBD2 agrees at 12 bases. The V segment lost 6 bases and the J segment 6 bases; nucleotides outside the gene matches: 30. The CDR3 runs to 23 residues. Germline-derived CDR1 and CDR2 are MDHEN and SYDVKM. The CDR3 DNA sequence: TGTGCCAGCAGCGCAAACGACGGGACGGAGGGGACCCACACTAGCGGGGGGCCCAATGAGCAGTTCTTC. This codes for CASSANDGTEGTHTSGGPNEQFF.

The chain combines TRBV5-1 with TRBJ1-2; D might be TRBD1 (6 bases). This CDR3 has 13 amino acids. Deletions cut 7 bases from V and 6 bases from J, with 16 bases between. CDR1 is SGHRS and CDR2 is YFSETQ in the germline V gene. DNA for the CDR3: TGCGCCAGCCGGCCGGGGGCAGCTGATGGCTACACCTTC. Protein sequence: CASRPGAADGYTF.

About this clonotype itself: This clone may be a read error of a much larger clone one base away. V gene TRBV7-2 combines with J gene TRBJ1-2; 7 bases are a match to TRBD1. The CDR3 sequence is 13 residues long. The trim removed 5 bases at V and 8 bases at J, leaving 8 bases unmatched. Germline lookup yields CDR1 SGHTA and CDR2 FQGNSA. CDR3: CASSPETGRGYTF. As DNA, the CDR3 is TGTGCCAGCAGCCCTGAGACAGGGCGCGGCTACACCTTC.